This TCR beta chain was found in a study of a mutant IDH1 vaccine in newly diagnosed glioma (dated by TCRdb to 2020 to 2023). Broadly, across the study: Vaccination started 4-6 weeks after radiotherapy alone, or was given together with temozolomide cycles in the groups whose treatment included chemotherapy. Of the approximately 35 treated patients, 62.5% were male and approximately 40% were female, and a mean age of roughly 37 years was recorded. Prior to enrollment, patients had been given standard therapy consisting of radiotherapy alone, temozolomide alone, or radiochemotherapy with temozolomide, with the combination given to most patients. The week-35 safety follow-up took place at visit V12, and the week-47 end of study took place at visit V13. Peripheral blood was collected at six visits: V03 (baseline), V05, V07, V10, V12 and V13. Longitudinal TCRB deep sequencing was performed for roughly 25 treated patients wherever samples were available for exploratory analyses. Study-level results and caveats: Pseudoprogression appeared unrelated to alterations in the top peripheral T cell clonotypes detected by TCRB sequencing. It was noted by the authors that analyses of patient blood samples could not be reproduced owing to sample limitations. Immune responses induced by the vaccine were seen in over 80% of patients across multiple MHC alleles. Availability determined which PBMC samples were chosen for TCRB deep sequencing.

The sample's time point label is to be understood as: week 47, end of study. Each vaccine dose, consisting of 300 ug of a 20-mer mutant IDH1 peptide in Montanide, was administered subcutaneously with topical imiquimod. Patients were given eight vaccinations, in weeks 1, 3, 5, 7, 11, 15, 19 and 23, which matched visits V03 through V10. The donors had newly diagnosed IDH1-mutant astrocytomas of WHO grade 3 or 4 that showed loss of nuclear ATRX. The samples were drawn from NOA16, a multicentre, single-arm, open-label phase I trial in Germany that tested a mutant IDH1 peptide vaccine in humans for the first time. Genomic DNA for TCRB sequencing was extracted from EDTA blood using the DNeasy Blood and Tissue Kit. The method was the immunoSEQ multiplex PCR assay. Rearranged TCR beta chain sequences were amplified with the hsTCRB Kit following the manufacturer's protocol. An Illumina MiSeq was used to sequence the TCRB libraries. Concerning the study's data processing: Demultiplexing, trimming and gene mapping were performed with the kit vendor's proprietary platform. TCRdb mirrors the immuneACCESS table, restricted to in-frame sequences. Some clones are absent from its copies; in checked studies, under half trace to an unresolved V gene, and the reason for the others is unknown. Clonal size and the V and J genes are those of that table, whereas D and trimming came from the DNA. This sample holds roughly 86,000 clones; 75% to 90% were observed only once. In total, the top ten clones hold around 5% of the sample.

This clone was observed once. Its antigen is currently not known. Nothing much larger sits one base from this clone, and base qualities are not available. The TCR was taken from a man in his forties or fifties with glioma. The sample consisted of PBMCs, taken from a glioma patient whose treatment included an IDH1 peptide vaccine.

The CDR3 loop reads CASSLFGRTNEKLFF. The DNA reads TGTGCCAGCAGTTTATTTGGCAGGACGAATGAAAAACTGTTTTTT. The chain links TRBV27 with TRBJ1-4, with the D gene too uncertain to name. The germline V gene (reference sequence) yields MNHEY for CDR1 and SMNVEV for CDR2. Including cysteine and phenylalanine, the CDR3 has 15 amino acids. The only DNA kept is the CDR3, 45 bases in frame from the first base. Trimming takes 1 base from V and 5 bases from J, and the germline ends sit 11 bases apart.